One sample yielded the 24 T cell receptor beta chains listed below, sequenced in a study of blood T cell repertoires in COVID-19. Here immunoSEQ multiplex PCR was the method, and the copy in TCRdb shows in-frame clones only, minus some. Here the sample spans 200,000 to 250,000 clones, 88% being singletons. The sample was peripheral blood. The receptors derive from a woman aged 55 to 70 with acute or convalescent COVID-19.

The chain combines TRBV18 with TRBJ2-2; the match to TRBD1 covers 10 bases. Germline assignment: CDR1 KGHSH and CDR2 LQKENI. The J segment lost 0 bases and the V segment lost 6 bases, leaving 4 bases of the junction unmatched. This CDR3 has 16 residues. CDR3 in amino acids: CASSLTGGSNTGELFF. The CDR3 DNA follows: TGTGCCAGCTCGTTGACAGGGGGCTCGAACACCGGGGAGCTGTTTTTT.

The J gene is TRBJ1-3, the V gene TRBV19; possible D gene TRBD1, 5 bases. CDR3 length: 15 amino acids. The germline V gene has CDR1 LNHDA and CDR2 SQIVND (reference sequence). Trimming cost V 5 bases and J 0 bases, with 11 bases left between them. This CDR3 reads CASSDTGASGNTIYF. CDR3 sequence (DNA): TGTGCCAGTAGTGATACAGGTGCCTCTGGAAACACCATATATTTT.

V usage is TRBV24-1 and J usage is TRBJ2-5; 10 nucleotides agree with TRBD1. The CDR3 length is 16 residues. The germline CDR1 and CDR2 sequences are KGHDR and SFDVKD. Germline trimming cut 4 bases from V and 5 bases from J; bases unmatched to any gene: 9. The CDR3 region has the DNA TGTGCCACCAGTGAGGCCGGGACAGGGGATTTTGAGACCCAGTACTTC. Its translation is CATSEAGTGDFETQYF.

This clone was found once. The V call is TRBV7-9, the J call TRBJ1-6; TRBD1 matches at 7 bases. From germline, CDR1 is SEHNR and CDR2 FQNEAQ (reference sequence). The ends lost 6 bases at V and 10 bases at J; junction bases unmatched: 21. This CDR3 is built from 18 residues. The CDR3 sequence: CASSPIRQGQGGVSPLHF. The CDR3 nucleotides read TGTGCCAGCAGTCCCATTCGACAGGGCCAGGGTGGAGTGTCACCCCTCCACTTT.

The CDR3 here is CASSTGQGLSEAFF. CDR3 DNA: TGTGCCAGCAGTACCGGACAGGGGCTCAGTGAAGCTTTCTTT. V usage is TRBV13 and J usage is TRBJ1-1; 9 bases agree with TRBD1. Looked up from germline, CDR1 is PRHDT and CDR2 is FYEKMQ (reference sequence). With 6 bases clipped from V and 7 bases from J, the junction kept 9 bases outside the gene matches. This CDR3 comprises 14 residues.

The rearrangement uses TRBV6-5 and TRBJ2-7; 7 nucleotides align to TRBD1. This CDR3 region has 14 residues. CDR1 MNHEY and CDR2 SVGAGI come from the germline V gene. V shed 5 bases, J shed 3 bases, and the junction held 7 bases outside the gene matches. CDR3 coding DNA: TGTGCCAGCAGTAGACAGGGTGACATCTACGAGCAGTACTTC. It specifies CASSRQGDIYEQYF.

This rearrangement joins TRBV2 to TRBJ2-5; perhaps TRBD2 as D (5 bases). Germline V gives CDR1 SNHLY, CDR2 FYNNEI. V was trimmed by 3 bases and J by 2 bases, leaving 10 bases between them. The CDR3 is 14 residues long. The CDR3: CASSERALQETQYF. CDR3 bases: TGTGCCAGCAGTGAGAGGGCCTTACAAGAGACCCAGTACTTC.

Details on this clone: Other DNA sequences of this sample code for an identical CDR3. This CDR3 reads CASSSGTRQETQYF. The CDR3 DNA reads as TGTGCCAGCAGCTCCGGGACACGGCAGGAGACCCAGTACTTC. The chain joins TRBV7-9 to TRBJ2-5; TRBD1 is a possible D gene (6 bases). V was trimmed by 4 bases and J by 5 bases, leaving 14 bases between them. CDR1 and CDR2 from the germline V gene are SEHNR and FQNEAQ (reference sequence). The CDR3 consists of 14 residues.

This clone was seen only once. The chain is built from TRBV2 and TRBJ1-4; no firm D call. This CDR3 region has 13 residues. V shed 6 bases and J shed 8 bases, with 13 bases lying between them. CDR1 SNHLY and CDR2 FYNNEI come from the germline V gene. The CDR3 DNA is TGTGCCAGCAGCGGCCCAGCGGGGGAAAAACTGTTTTTT. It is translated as CASSGPAGEKLFF.

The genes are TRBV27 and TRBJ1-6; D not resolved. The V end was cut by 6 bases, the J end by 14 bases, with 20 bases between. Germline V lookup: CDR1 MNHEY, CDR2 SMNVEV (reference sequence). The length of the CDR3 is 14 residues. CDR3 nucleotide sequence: TGTGCCAGCAGACCATATGGACTCGACACCACCCTCCACTTT. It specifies CASRPYGLDTTLHF.

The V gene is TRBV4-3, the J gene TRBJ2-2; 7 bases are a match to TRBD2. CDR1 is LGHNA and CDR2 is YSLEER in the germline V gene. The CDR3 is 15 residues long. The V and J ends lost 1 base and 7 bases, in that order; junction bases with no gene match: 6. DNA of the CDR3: TGCGCCAGCAGCCAAGGGGAGGGCCCAGGCGGGGAGCTGTTTTTT. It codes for CASSQGEGPGGELFF.

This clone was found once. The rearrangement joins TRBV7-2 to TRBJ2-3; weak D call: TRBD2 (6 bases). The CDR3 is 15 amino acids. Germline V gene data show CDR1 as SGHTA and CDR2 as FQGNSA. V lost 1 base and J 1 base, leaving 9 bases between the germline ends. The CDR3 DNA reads TGTGCCAGCAGCTTAGGGGGGGACCGCACAGATACGCAGTATTTT. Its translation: CASSLGGDRTDTQYF.

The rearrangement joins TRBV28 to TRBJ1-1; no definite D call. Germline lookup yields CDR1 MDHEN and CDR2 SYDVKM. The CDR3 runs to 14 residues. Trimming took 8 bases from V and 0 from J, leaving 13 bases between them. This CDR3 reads CASRKRGMNTEAFF. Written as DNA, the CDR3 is TGTGCCAGCCGAAAAAGAGGGATGAACACTGAAGCTTTCTTT.

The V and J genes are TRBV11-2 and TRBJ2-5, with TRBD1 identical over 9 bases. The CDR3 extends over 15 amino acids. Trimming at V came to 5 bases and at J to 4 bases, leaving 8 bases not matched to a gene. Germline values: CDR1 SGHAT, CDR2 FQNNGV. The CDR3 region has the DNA TGTGCCAGCAGCGTACACGGGACAGGGTCAGAGACCCAGTACTTC. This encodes CASSVHGTGSETQYF.

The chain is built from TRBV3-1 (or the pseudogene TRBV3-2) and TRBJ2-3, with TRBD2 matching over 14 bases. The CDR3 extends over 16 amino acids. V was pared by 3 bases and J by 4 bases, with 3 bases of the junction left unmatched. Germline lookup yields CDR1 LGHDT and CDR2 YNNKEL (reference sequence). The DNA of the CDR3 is TGTGCCAGCAGCCAGACTAGCGGGGGGGCCGCAGATACGCAGTATTTT. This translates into CASSQTSGGAADTQYF.

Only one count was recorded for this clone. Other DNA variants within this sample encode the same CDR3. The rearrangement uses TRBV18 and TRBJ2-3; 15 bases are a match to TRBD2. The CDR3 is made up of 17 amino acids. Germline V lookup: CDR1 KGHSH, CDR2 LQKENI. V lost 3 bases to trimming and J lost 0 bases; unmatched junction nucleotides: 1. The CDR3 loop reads CASSPGLAGGSTDTQYF. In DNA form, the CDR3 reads TGTGCCAGCTCACCTGGACTAGCGGGAGGGAGCACAGATACGCAGTATTTT.

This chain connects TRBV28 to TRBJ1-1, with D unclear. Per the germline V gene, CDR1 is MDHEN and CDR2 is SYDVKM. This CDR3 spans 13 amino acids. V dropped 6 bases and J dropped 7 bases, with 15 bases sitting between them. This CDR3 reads CASRVLGRGEAFF. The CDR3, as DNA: TGTGCCAGCAGGGTACTCGGACGGGGTGAAGCTTTCTTT.

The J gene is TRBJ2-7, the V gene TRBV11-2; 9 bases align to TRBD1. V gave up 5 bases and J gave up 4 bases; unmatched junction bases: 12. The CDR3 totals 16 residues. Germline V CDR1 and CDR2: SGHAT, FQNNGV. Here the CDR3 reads CASSLRTGVFPYEQYF. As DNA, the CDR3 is TGTGCCAGCAGCCTTAGGACAGGGGTTTTCCCTTACGAGCAGTACTTC.

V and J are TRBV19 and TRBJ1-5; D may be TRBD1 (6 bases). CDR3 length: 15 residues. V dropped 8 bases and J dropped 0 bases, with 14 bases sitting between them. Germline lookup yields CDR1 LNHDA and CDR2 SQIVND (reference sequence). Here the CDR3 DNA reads TGTGCCAGTGAGGGGACACTCTATAGCAATCAGCCCCAGCATTTT. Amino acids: CASEGTLYSNQPQHF.

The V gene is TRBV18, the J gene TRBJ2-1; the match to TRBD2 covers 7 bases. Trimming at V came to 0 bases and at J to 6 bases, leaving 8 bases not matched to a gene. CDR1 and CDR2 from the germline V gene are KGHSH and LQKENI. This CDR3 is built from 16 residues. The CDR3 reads CASSPPGGVLSNEQFF. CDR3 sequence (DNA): TGTGCCAGCTCACCACCGGGGGGGGTACTATCCAATGAGCAGTTCTTC. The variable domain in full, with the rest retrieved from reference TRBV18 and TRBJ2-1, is NAGVMQNPRHLVRRRGQEARLRCSPMKGHSHVYWYRQLPEEGLKFMVYLQKENIIDESGMPKERFSAEFPKEGPSILRIQQVVRGDSAAYFCASSPPGGVLSNEQFFGPGTRLTVL.

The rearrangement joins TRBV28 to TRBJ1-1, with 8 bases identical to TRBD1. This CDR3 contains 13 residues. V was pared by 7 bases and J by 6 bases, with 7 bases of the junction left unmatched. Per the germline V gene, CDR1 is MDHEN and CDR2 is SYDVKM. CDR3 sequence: CASKGQGNAEAFF. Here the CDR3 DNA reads TGTGCCAGCAAAGGACAGGGCAACGCTGAAGCTTTCTTT.

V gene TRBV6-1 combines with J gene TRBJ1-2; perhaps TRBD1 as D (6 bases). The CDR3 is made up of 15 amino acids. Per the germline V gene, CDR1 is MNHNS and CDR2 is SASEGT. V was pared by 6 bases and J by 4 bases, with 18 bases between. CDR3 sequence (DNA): TGTGCCAGCAGAGACGACAGGCCGACCCCCTATGGCTACACCTTC. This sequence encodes CASRDDRPTPYGYTF.

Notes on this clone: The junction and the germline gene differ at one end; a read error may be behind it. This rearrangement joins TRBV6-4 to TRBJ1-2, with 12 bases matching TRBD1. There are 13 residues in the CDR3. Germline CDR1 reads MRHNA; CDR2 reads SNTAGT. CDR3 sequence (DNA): TGTGCCAGCAGTGTTGGGACAGGGGGCGTTTTATCCTTC. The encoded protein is CASSVGTGGVLSF.

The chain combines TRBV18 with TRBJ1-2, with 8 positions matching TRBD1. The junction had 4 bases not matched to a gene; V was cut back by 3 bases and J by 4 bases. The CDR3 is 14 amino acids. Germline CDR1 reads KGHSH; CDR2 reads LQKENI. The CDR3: CASSPPDRGYGYTF. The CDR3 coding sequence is TGTGCCAGCTCACCGCCCGACAGGGGCTATGGCTACACCTTC.